The 17 T cell receptor beta chains listed next were all sequenced from one sample in a study of Tregs in tolerant kidney transplant recipients. TCRdb keeps only in-frame clones here, not all; method: immunoSEQ multiplex PCR. Recorded here are tens of thousands of clones; the top ten clones represent 1.5% to 2%. The nonmyeloablative bone marrow transplants came from related graft donors, with transient mixed chimerism. The sample was CD4+ T cells from blood (PBMCs), taken 24 months after the transplant. These receptors were collected from a human patient who received a combined kidney and bone marrow transplant. The graft donor may have contributed some T cells.

On this clone itself: Sequencing ends 3 residues short of the CDR3 end; the germline J gene provides the rest. This rearrangement joins TRBV18 to TRBJ1-2; D call uncertain. The CDR3 is 14 amino acids. The germline V gene encodes CDR1 KGHSH and CDR2 LQKENI. Trimming removed 3 bases from V and 0 bases from J, with 8 bases in between. The DNA read from the CDR3 is TGTGCCAGCTCACCTGCTTTAGCTAACTATGGC. Translation: CASSPALANYG. The complete CDR3 reads CASSPALANYGYTF.

The sequenced CDR3 bases are TGTGCCAGCAGACAAGTTTACGAG. Translation gives CASRQVYE. The full CDR3 is CASRQVYEQYF. The rearrangement links TRBV2 to TRBJ2-7, with no clear D. The read gets to within 3 residues of the CDR3 end, and the germline J gene fills in the rest. The germline V and J ends were trimmed by 6 bases and 4 bases, with 7 bases remaining between them. The CDR3 covers 11 residues. CDR1 and CDR2 (germline): SNHLY, FYNNEI. The full variable domain, in which reference TRBV2 and TRBJ2-7 provide the parts outside the CDR3, is EPEVTQTPSHQVTQMGQEVILRCVPISNHLYFYWYRQILGQKVEFLVSFYNNEISEKSEIFDDQFSVERPDGSNFTLKIRSTKLEDSAMYFCASRQVYEQYFGPGTRLTVT.

A word on this clone: The CDR3 end is not reached by the read, which stops 3 residues before it; the germline J gene fills it in. The chain links TRBV5-1 to TRBJ2-4; 8 bases map to TRBD2. This CDR3 has 14 residues. The V segment lost 4 bases and the J segment 5 bases; nucleotides outside the gene matches: 5. CDR1 SGHRS and CDR2 YFSETQ come from the germline V gene. The CDR3 bases that were read are TGCGCCAGCAGCCCCCGGGGGGGCCAAAACATT. Encoded protein: CASSPRGGQNI. The full CDR3 protein is CASSPRGGQNIQYF.

Concerning this clone itself: The sequence runs out 3 residues before the end of the CDR3; the remainder is reconstructed from the germline J gene. This same CDR3 is encoded by further DNA sequences in the sample. The chain joins TRBV5-1 to TRBJ2-7; 10 bases map to TRBD1. This CDR3 spans 14 amino acids. Germline V lookup: CDR1 SGHRS, CDR2 YFSETQ. With V trimmed by 4 bases and J by 1 base, 2 bases remained unmatched. The sequenced part of the CDR3 DNA is TGCGCCAGCAGCCTGGGACAGGGGTCCTACGAG. Its protein product is CASSLGQGSYE. The CDR3 as a whole reads CASSLGQGSYEQYF.

In the case of this clone: The sequenced fragment ends 3 residues before the CDR3 boundary, so the rest is inferred from the germline J gene. This chain connects TRBV19 to TRBJ2-7; TRBD1 aligns across 9 bases. The CDR3 extends over 13 amino acids. V was pared by 5 bases and J by 5 bases, with 4 bases of the junction left unmatched. Germline V lookup: CDR1 LNHDA, CDR2 SQIVND (reference sequence). The CDR3 region is CASSGWDRDEQYF. The covered CDR3 bases are TGTGCCAGTAGTGGGTGGGACAGGGACGAG.

Incomplete CDR3 DNA: TGCAGTGCTAGAGATAGTACTAGCGGGAAGTACGAG. Translation gives CSARDSTSGKYE. The entire CDR3 protein reads CSARDSTSGKYEQYF. The rearrangement links TRBV20-1 to TRBJ2-7; 10 positions agree with TRBD2. The read halts 3 residues ahead of the CDR3 end, with the missing end drawn from the germline J gene. The ends lost 0 bases at V and 4 bases at J; junction bases unmatched: 6. Germline V gene data show CDR1 as DFQATT and CDR2 as SNEGSKA (reference sequence). This CDR3 region has 15 residues.

On this clone itself: The observed sequence ends 3 residues before the CDR3 terminus, with the missing tail filled in from the germline J gene. This chain uses TRBV19 with TRBJ1-2; TRBD1 agrees at 8 bases. V was clipped by 6 bases and J by 0 bases; unmatched bases: 9. Germline CDR1 reads LNHDA; CDR2 reads SQIVND (reference sequence). The CDR3 covers 16 residues. The CDR3 here is CASSGSRDRTNYGYTF. The DNA read from the CDR3 is TGTGCCAGTAGCGGAAGTCGGGACAGGACTAACTATGGC.

A word on this clone: The read stops 3 residues short of the end of the CDR3; the missing end is completed from the germline J gene. V is TRBV28 and J is TRBJ2-7, with a weak D call TRBD2 (5 bases). V was clipped by 6 bases and J by 2 bases, with 14 bases between them. The CDR3 runs 14 residues. Germline V gene sequence: CDR1 MDHEN, CDR2 SYDVKM. The CDR3 protein is CASREAVQAYEQYF. CDR3 DNA, as far as it was read: TGTGCCAGCAGAGAAGCGGTGCAAGCCTACGAG.

Of note for this clone: The CDR3 end falls 3 residues outside the read, so it is completed with the germline J gene. The chain uses TRBV18 and TRBJ1-1; 7 nucleotides align to TRBD1. Trimming removed 3 bases from V and 4 bases from J; junction bases left unmatched: 5. Germline CDR1 reads KGHSH; CDR2 reads LQKENI. This CDR3 has 14 amino acids. CDR3 sequence: CASSPRGDSTEAFF. CDR3 DNA, as far as it was read: TGTGCCAGCTCACCGAGGGGGGACAGCACTGAA.

CDR3 protein: CASSLSGGAGIQYF. CDR3 DNA, as far as it was read: TGTGCCAGCAGCTTATCAGGGGGCGCAGGCATT. The J gene is TRBJ2-4, the V gene TRBV7-3; 8 bases match TRBD1. With the read ending 3 residues before the CDR3 end, the germline J gene is used to fill in that end. The junction had 6 bases not matched to a gene; V was cut back by 2 bases and J by 9 bases. Germline lookup yields CDR1 SGHTA and CDR2 FQGTGA. The length of the CDR3 is 14 residues.

About this clone itself: The read finishes 3 residues shy of the CDR3 end, and the germline J gene is used to complete it. The chain uses TRBV18 and TRBJ2-2; no reliable D call. The length of the CDR3 is 14 residues. With 3 bases removed from V and 1 base from J, the gap between germline ends came to 6 bases. Germline V gene sequence: CDR1 KGHSH, CDR2 LQKENI. The part of the CDR3 DNA that was read is TGTGCCAGCTCACCTGACATGAACACCGGGGAG. This translates into CASSPDMNTGE. The whole CDR3 protein is CASSPDMNTGELFF. Together with reference TRBV18 and TRBJ2-2, the CDR3 gives the full variable domain: NAGVMQNPRHLVRRRGQEARLRCSPMKGHSHVYWYRQLPEEGLKFMVYLQKENIIDESGMPKERFSAEFPKEGPSILRIQQVVRGDSAAYFCASSPDMNTGELFFGEGSRLTVL.

Incomplete CDR3 DNA: TGTGCCAGCAGCCGAGACTACACCGGGGAG. It codes for CASSRDYTGE. The entire CDR3 is CASSRDYTGELFF. The rearrangement uses TRBV7-3 and TRBJ2-2; no reliable D call. With the read ending 3 residues before the CDR3 end, the germline J gene is used to fill in that end. Germline V gives CDR1 SGHTA, CDR2 FQGTGA. Trimming took off 5 bases at V and 3 bases at J, with 7 bases between the two ends. The CDR3 contains 13 residues.

For this clone: The read ends 3 residues early relative to the CDR3; the germline J gene fills the gap. The chain employs TRBV20-1 and TRBJ2-7, with 14 bases that match TRBD2. The V gene's germline CDR1 is DFQATT and CDR2 SNEGSKA (reference sequence). V lost 4 bases, J lost 3 bases, and 8 bases stayed unmatched. This CDR3 region has 16 residues. The CDR3 loop reads CSAKGTSGRPLYEQYF. The covered CDR3 bases are TGCAGTGCTAAGGGGACTAGCGGGAGACCCCTCTACGAG.

Comment on this clone: The read comes to an end 3 residues before the CDR3 does, leaving the germline J gene to fill in the end. The V and J genes are TRBV5-6 and TRBJ2-1; D remains ambiguous. Trimming took off 0 bases at V and 8 bases at J, with 9 bases between the two ends. The germline CDR1 and CDR2 sequences are SGHDT and YYEEEE. This CDR3 is 13 amino acids long. CDR3 region: CASSLEGYYEQFF. CDR3 DNA, as far as it was read: TGTGCCAGCAGCTTGGAGGGCTATTATGAG.

Worth noting for this clone: Sequencing ends 3 residues short of the CDR3 end; the germline J gene provides the rest. The chain is built from TRBV18 and TRBJ2-7; D might be TRBD1 (5 bases). This CDR3 region has 12 residues. Trimming left V 2 bases short and J 5 bases short, with 7 bases between. Germline lookup yields CDR1 KGHSH and CDR2 LQKENI. The part of the CDR3 DNA that was read is TGTGCCAGCTCACCAAAGGGGAACGAG. Its protein product is CASSPKGNE. The whole CDR3 protein is CASSPKGNEQYF.

Concerning this clone itself: From the germline J gene comes the end of the CDR3, since the read stops 3 residues before it. The rearrangement links TRBV20-1 to TRBJ2-7; D uncertain. V gave up 0 bases and J gave up 0 bases, with 12 bases separating them. The CDR3 has 15 residues. Germline assignment: CDR1 DFQATT and CDR2 SNEGSKA (reference sequence). The sequenced CDR3 bases are TGCAGTGCTAGAGAACTGGTAGGGCTCTCCTACGAG. This encodes CSARELVGLSYE. The CDR3 in full is CSARELVGLSYEQYF.

Of note for this clone: The CDR3 goes on 3 residues after the read ends, and that part is filled in from the germline J gene. The chain carries TRBV9 and TRBJ2-2; possible D gene TRBD1, 6 bases. V lost 4 bases to trimming and J lost 3 bases, with 16 bases between them. Germline V gives CDR1 SGDLS, CDR2 YYNGEE. This CDR3 is built from 16 residues. Incomplete CDR3 DNA: TGTGCCAGCAGCCCAGGGGCTTCTAGACACACCGGGGAG. Protein sequence: CASSPGASRHTGE. The whole CDR3 reads CASSPGASRHTGELFF. Full variable domain (outside the CDR3, taken from reference TRBV9 and TRBJ2-2): DSGVTQTPKHLITATGQRVTLRCSPRSGDLSVYWYQQSLDQGLQFLIQYYNGEERAKGNILERFSAQQFPDLHSELNLSSLELGDSALYFCASSPGASRHTGELFFGEGSRLTVL.